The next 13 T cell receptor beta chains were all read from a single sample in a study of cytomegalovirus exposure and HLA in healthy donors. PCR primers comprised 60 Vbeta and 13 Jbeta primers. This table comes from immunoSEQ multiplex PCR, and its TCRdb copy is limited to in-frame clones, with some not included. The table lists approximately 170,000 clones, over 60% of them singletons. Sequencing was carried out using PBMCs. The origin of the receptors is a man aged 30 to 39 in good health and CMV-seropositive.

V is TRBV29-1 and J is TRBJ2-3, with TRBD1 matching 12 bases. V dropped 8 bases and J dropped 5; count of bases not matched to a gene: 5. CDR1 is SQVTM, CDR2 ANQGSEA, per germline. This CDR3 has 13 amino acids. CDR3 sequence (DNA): TGCAGCCTGGGGACAGGGGGCAAAGATACGCAGTATTTT. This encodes CSLGTGGKDTQYF.

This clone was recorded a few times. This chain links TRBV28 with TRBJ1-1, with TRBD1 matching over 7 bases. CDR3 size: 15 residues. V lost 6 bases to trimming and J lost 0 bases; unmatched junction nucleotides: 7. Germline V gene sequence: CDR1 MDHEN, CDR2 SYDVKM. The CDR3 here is CASRKGAGLNTEAFF. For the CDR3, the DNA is TGTGCCAGCAGAAAGGGGGCGGGGTTGAACACTGAAGCTTTCTTT.

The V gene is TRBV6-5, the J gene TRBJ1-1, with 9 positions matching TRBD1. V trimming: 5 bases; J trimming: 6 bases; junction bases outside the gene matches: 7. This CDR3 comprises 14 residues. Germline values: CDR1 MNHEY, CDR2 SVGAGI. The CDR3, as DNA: TGTGCCAGCAGTGGGGGACAGGGCGGATCTGAAGCTTTCTTT. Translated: CASSGGQGGSEAFF.

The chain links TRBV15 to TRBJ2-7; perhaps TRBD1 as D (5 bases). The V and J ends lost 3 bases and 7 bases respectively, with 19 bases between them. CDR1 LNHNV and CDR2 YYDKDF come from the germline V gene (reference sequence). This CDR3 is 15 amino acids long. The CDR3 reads CATSSPIIGAREQYF. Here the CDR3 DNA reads TGTGCCACCAGCAGCCCGATAATAGGGGCTCGAGAGCAGTACTTC. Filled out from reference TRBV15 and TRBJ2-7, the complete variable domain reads DAMVIQNPRYQVTQFGKPVTLSCSQTLNHNVMYWYQQKSSQAPKLLFHYYDKDFNNEADTPDNFQSRRPNTSFCFLDIRSPGLGDTAMYLCATSSPIIGAREQYFGPGTRLTVT.

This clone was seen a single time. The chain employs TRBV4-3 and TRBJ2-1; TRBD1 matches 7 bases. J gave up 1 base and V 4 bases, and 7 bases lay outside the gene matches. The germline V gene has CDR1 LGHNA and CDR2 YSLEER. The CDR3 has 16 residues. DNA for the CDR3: TGCGCCAGCAGCCGACAGGGACAGACATCCTACAATGAGCAGTTCTTC. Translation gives CASSRQGQTSYNEQFF.

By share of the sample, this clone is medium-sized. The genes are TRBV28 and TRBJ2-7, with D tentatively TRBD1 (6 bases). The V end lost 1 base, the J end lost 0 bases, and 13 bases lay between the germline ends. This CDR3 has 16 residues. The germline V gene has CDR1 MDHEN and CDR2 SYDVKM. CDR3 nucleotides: TGTGCCAGCAGTTTATCTACAGGGAGCCCCTCCTACGAGCAGTACTTC. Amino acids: CASSLSTGSPSYEQYF.

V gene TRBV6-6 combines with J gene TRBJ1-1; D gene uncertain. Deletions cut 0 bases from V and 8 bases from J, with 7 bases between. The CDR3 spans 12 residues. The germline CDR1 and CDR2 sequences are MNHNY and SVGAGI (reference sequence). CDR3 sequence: CASSYSETEAFF. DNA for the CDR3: TGTGCCAGCAGTTACTCCGAGACAGAAGCTTTCTTT.

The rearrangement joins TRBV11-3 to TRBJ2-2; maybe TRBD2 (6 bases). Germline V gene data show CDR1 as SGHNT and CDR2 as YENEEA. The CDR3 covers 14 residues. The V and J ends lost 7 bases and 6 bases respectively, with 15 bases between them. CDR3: CASKGGPAAGELFF. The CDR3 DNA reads TGTGCCAGCAAGGGAGGTCCCGCGGCCGGGGAGCTGTTTTTT.

For the CDR3, the DNA is TGTGCCAGCAGTGAAGGCCAGGGCAACTATGGCTACACCTTC. It encodes CASSEGQGNYGYTF. V and J are TRBV2 and TRBJ1-2, with D possibly being TRBD1 (5 bases). Germline V gene lookup returns CDR1 SNHLY and CDR2 FYNNEI. V lost 1 base, J lost 2 bases, and 8 bases lay in between. This CDR3 has 14 residues.

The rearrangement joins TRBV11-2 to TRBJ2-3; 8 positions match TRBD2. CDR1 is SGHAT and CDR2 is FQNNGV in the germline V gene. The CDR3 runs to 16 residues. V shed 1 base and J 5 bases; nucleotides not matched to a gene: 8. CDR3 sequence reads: CASSLVRRLARDTQYF. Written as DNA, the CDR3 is TGTGCCAGCAGCTTAGTAAGAAGACTAGCGAGAGATACGCAGTATTTT.

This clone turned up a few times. CDR3 in DNA: TGTGCCACCAGCGAAGTACCACAGGATGGCTACACCTTC. It encodes CATSEVPQDGYTF. The genes are TRBV15 and TRBJ1-2; TRBD1 might be the D (5 bases). This CDR3 is built from 13 residues. Germline V gene lookup returns CDR1 LNHNV and CDR2 YYDKDF (reference sequence). The V end was cut by 5 bases, the J end by 6 bases, with 13 bases between.

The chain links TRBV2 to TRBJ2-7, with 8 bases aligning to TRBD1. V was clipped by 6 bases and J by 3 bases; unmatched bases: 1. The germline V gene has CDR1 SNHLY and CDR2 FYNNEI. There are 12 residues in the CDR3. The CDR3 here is CASRGTGYEQYF. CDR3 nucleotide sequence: TGTGCCAGCAGAGGGACAGGCTACGAGCAGTACTTC.

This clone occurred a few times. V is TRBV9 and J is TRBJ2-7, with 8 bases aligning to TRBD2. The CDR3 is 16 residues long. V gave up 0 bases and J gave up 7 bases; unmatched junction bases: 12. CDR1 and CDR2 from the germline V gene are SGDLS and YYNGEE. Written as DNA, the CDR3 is TGTGCCAGCAGCGTAGAGGCGGGGGGCCCCCTGGGGGAGCAGTACTTC. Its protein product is CASSVEAGGPLGEQYF.